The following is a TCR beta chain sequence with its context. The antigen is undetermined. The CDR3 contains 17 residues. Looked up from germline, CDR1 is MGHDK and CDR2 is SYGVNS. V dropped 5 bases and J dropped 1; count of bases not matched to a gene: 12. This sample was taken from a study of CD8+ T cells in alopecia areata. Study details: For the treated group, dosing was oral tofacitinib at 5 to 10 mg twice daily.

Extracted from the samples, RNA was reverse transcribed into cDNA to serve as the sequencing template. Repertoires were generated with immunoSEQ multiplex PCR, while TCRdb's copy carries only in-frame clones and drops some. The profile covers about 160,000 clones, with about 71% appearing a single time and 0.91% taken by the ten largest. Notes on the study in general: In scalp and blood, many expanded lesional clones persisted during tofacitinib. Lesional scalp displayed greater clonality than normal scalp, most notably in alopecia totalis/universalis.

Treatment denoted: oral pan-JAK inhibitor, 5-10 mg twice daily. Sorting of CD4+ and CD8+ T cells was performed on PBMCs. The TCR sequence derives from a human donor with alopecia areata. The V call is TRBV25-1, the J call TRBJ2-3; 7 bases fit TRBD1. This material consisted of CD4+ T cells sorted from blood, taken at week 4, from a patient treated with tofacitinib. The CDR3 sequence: CASSSYGRQGGTDTQYF. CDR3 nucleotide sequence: TGTGCCAGCAGTTCATATGGGAGACAGGGTGGCACAGATACGCAGTATTTT.